Each of the 24 T cell receptor beta chains below was sequenced from the same sample in a study of tumor and adjacent non-tumor tissue in lung cancer. Three rounds of nested PCR, following a modified ARM-PCR protocol, produced the TCRbeta library. TCRdb reprocessed the multiplex PCR reads with MiXCR, giving one entry per CDR3 protein. The sample consists of fewer than 100,000 distinct CDR3 sequences, around three quarters of them appearing once. The template was RNA from unsorted bulk tissue. This non-tumor lung sample came from over 3 cm beyond the tumor edge. Sequencing was done on a sample of distant non-tumor lung tissue. Receptors originate from a woman between 50 and 59 years old with non-small cell lung cancer.

This clonotype was seen repeatedly, ten times or more. The chain joins TRBV7-9 to TRBJ2-1; 10 bases are shared with TRBD2. This CDR3 is 15 amino acids long. Germline V CDR1 and CDR2: SEHNR, FQNEAQ (reference sequence). With 5 bases clipped from V and 5 bases from J, the junction kept 6 bases outside the gene matches. CDR3 sequence: CASSKLAGVDNEQFF. The CDR3 DNA reads as TGTGCCAGCAGCAAGCTAGCGGGAGTAGACAATGAGCAGTTCTTC.

J is TRBJ2-2 and V is TRBV4-1, with TRBD1 matching over 7 bases. The CDR3 covers 18 residues. The J segment lost 0 bases and the V segment lost 10 bases, leaving 17 bases of the junction unmatched. CDR1 and CDR2 from the germline V gene are MGHRA and YSYEKL. The CDR3 sequence: CAISQKAGTAANTGELFF. CDR3 sequence (DNA): TGCGCCATCAGTCAAAAAGCCGGGACAGCTGCGAACACCGGGGAGCTGTTTTTT.

Comment on this clonotype: Sequence at one end of the junction differs from germline and may be a read error. The chain carries TRBV11-1 and TRBJ1-2; 7 bases are a match to TRBD1. Germline V gene data show CDR1 as SGHAT and CDR2 as FQDESV (reference sequence). There are 13 residues in the CDR3. CDR3 bases: TGTGCCAGTAGCTCAGGGGGAGCGTGGGCTTACACCTTC. Translation: CASSSGGAWAYTF.

CDR3 nucleotide sequence: TGTGCCAGCAGTTACTCCTTTGCCCCCAGTTCATACGATGAGCAGTTCTTC. Translation: CASSYSFAPSSYDEQFF. The chain couples TRBV6-5 to TRBJ2-1, with D unclear. The ends were cut back, 0 bases at V and 8 bases at J, with 20 bases in the middle. CDR3 length: 17 amino acids. CDR1 MNHEY and CDR2 SVGAGI come from the germline V gene.

This clonotype showed up just once. Lacking the conserved final phenylalanine or tryptophan, this CDR3 likely reflects a read error. The CDR3 sequence: CASIGGDYFTSSYYEQFS. The CDR3, as DNA: TGCGCCAGCATAGGGGGGGACTACTTCACTAGCTCCTACTATGAGCAGTTCTCC. The V call is TRBV5-1, the J call TRBJ2-1, with a weak D call TRBD2 (7 bases). Germline V CDR1 and CDR2: SGHRS, YFSETQ. The CDR3 has 18 residues.

This clonotype was counted once. The V and J genes are TRBV29-1 and TRBJ1-4; TRBD1 aligns across 7 bases. The CDR3 runs 14 residues. Per the germline V gene, CDR1 is SQVTM and CDR2 is ANQGSEA. Losses at the gene ends were 0 bases for V and 7 bases for J; bases not matched to a gene: 5. The CDR3 DNA is TGCAGCGTTGAAGACGAGACAGGGAGTGAAAAACTGTTTTTT. It specifies CSVEDETGSEKLFF.

Note on this clonotype: At one end, the junction sequence differs from germline, possibly due to a read error. The chain uses TRBV29-1 and TRBJ2-1; 11 bases fit TRBD1. CDR3 length: 15 amino acids. CDR1 SQVTM and CDR2 ANQGSEA come from the germline V gene. This CDR3 reads CSYTTGTGGYNERFF. CDR3 in DNA: TGCAGCTATACTACCGGGACAGGGGGGTACAATGAGCGGTTCTTC.

To note about this clonotype: The germline gene is not matched at one end of the junction; a read error may be the cause. This chain uses TRBV20-1 with TRBJ2-5; TRBD2 aligns across 9 bases. Germline V CDR1 and CDR2: DFQATT, SNEGSKA (reference sequence). This CDR3 is built from 13 residues. CDR3: CSAPTSGLETQHF. The DNA for the CDR3 is TGCAGTGCCCCGACTAGCGGCCTAGAGACCCAGCACTTC.

A note on this clonotype: A much larger clonotype is one base distant, so this may be a read error. The J gene is TRBJ1-2, the V gene TRBV6-5; D is perhaps TRBD1 (5 bases). This CDR3 spans 11 amino acids. The germline V gene encodes CDR1 MNHEY and CDR2 SVGAGI. In DNA form, the CDR3 reads TGTGTCAGCAGGGACCGATATGGCTACACCTTC. Amino acids: CVSRDRYGYTF.

This chain joins TRBV6-2 or TRBV6-3 and TRBJ2-1, with D perhaps being TRBD1 or TRBD2 (5 bases each). This CDR3 spans 13 amino acids. Germline assignment: CDR1 MNHEY and CDR2 SVGEGT. Trimming removed 7 bases from V and 10 bases from J, with 17 bases in between. CDR3 sequence (DNA): TGTGCCAGCACCATAGCGATATGGGGGGAGCAGTTCTTC. As protein: CASTIAIWGEQFF.

With regard to this clonotype: A much larger clone lies one base from this, so it may be a read error. V is TRBV20-1 and J is TRBJ2-7; 8 bases match TRBD2. Per germline, CDR1 DFQATT and CDR2 SNEGSKA (reference sequence). This CDR3 is built from 14 residues. The CDR3 here is CRAEPGTRGYEQYF. Here the CDR3 DNA reads TGCAGAGCTGAACCCGGGACTAGGGGCTACGAGCAGTACTTC.

Note on this clonotype: Because it lacks the conserved phenylalanine or tryptophan at the end, this CDR3 is likely a read error. This chain uses TRBV6-1 with TRBJ2-4; D perhaps matches TRBD1 (5 bases). CDR3 length equals 16 residues. CDR1 and CDR2 from the germline V gene are MNHNS and SASEGT. The CDR3 reads CAGSESTVLYKNIQYL. In nucleotides, the CDR3 is TGTGCCGGCAGTGAATCGACAGTTCTCTACAAAAACATTCAGTACTTG.

Comments on this clonotype: A much larger clone is a single base away; this may be a read error. Without the conserved terminal phenylalanine or tryptophan, this CDR3 likely stems from a read error. This chain joins TRBV24-1 and TRBJ2-1; TRBD2 aligns across 10 bases. J was trimmed by 5 bases and V by 5 bases; bases with no gene match: 5. Per germline, CDR1 KGHDR and CDR2 SFDVKD. The CDR3 runs to 15 residues. Here the CDR3 reads CATSGPGLANNEQFS. The DNA of the CDR3 is TGTGCCACCAGTGGTCCGGGACTAGCGAACAATGAGCAGTTCTCC.

Note on this clonotype: A single base separates this from a much larger clone, so it may be a read error. The chain uses TRBV7-2 and TRBJ2-5; the match to TRBD2 covers 8 bases. The CDR3 extends over 15 amino acids. Per germline, CDR1 SGHTA and CDR2 FQGNSA. The CDR3 nucleotides read TGTGCCAGCAGCTTAAGTCGACTAGCGAAAGATACCCAGTACTTC. Its protein is CASSLSRLAKDTQYF. Combining the CDR3 with reference TRBV7-2 and TRBJ2-5 gives the whole variable domain GAGVSQSPSNKVTEKGKDVELRCDPISGHTALYWYRQSLGQGLEFLIYFQGNSAPDKSGLPSDRFSAERTGGSVSTLTIQRTQQEDSAVYLCASSLSRLAKDTQYFGPGTRLLVL.

Turning to this clonotype: Without the conserved terminal phenylalanine or tryptophan, this CDR3 likely stems from a read error. The chain couples TRBV29-1 to TRBJ1-1; D gene uncertain. There are 11 residues in the CDR3. From germline, CDR1 is SQVTM and CDR2 ANQGSEA. In nucleotides, the CDR3 is TGCAACGTTGACGGATACACTGAAGCTTTCTTA. Protein sequence: CNVDGYTEAFL.

This clonotype occurred once. At one end, the junction sequence differs from germline, possibly due to a read error. CDR3 nucleotide sequence: TGTGCCAGCAGCTCCCAGGTTCTGGAGCAATACTTC. Its translation: CASSSQVLEQYF. The chain employs TRBV11-2 and TRBJ2-7; D gene unclear. CDR3 length: 12 residues. CDR1 is SGHAT and CDR2 is FQNNGV in the germline V gene.

As to this clonotype: The junction does not match germline at one end; this may be a read error. The V gene is TRBV29-1, the J gene TRBJ2-5; D is ambiguous. The germline CDR1 and CDR2 sequences are SQVTM and ANQGSEA. CDR3 size: 14 residues. The CDR3 sequence: CSVETGLRQEAQYF. CDR3 DNA sequence: TGCAGCGTTGAAACGGGCTTACGTCAAGAGGCCCAGTACTTC.

As to this clonotype: A much larger clone differs from this one at a single base, so this may be a read error. This chain joins TRBV28 and TRBJ2-3; unclear D gene. Trimming stripped 1 base from V and 0 bases from J, with 8 bases between. The germline V gene encodes CDR1 MDHEN and CDR2 SYDVKM. The CDR3 is 15 amino acids. Written as DNA, the CDR3 is TGTGCCAGCAGTTTATCCTGGTCGAGCACAGATACGCAGTATTTT. This codes for CASSLSWSSTDTQYF.

Comment on this clonotype: The junction departs from germline at one end; a sequencing error may be responsible. The chain recombines TRBV5-1 with TRBJ2-3, with a tentative D call TRBD2 (5 bases). This CDR3 is 15 amino acids long. Germline V lookup: CDR1 SGHRS, CDR2 YFSETQ. The CDR3 loop reads CASSLDGIRTDAQYF. The CDR3 region has the DNA TGCGCCAGCAGCTTGGACGGGATACGCACAGATGCGCAGTATTTT.

On this clonotype: One junction end does not reproduce the germline sequence, and a read error may be involved. The V gene is TRBV6-2 or TRBV6-3, the J gene TRBJ2-1; D is unclear. The CDR3 is 13 residues long. Germline V CDR1 and CDR2: MNHEY, SVGEGT. The chain's CDR3 is CTGSLAPYNEQFF. In nucleotides, the CDR3 is TGTACCGGCAGTTTAGCCCCTTACAATGAACAGTTCTTC.

Details on this clonotype: In this CDR3 the conserved last residue, phenylalanine or tryptophan, is missing, so a read error is likely. The chain has TRBV7-8 and TRBJ2-5; 8 nucleotides line up with TRBD2. The germline V gene encodes CDR1 SGHVS and CDR2 FQNEAQ. The CDR3 runs 15 residues. V trimming: 3 bases; J trimming: 1 base; junction bases outside the gene matches: 4. The CDR3 nucleotides read TGTGCCAGCAGCTTCGGACTAGCAGCCCAAGAGACCCAGTACCTC. This sequence encodes CASSFGLAAQETQYL.

Of note for this clonotype: The junction departs from germline at one end; a sequencing error may be responsible. This chain links TRBV12-3 or TRBV12-4 with TRBJ1-2, with D unresolved. This CDR3 comprises 12 residues. The CDR3 loop is CATREGNYDYTF. The CDR3 bases are TGTGCCACTAGGGAAGGGAACTATGACTACACCTTC.

Concerning this clonotype: The conserved phenylalanine or tryptophan is not found at the CDR3 terminus, so this likely reflects a read error. The limits of the CDR3 on the DNA are not certain, so only TCRdb's listed CDR3 is given. This chain links TRBV5-4 with TRBJ1-1; the table's TRBD1 call for D was not verified on the DNA. The CDR3 adds up to 14 amino acids, both ends counted. Germline-derived CDR1 and CDR2 are SGHNT and YYREEE (reference sequence). CDR3 sequence reads: CACSLVRGRTETFS.

Notes on this clonotype: Because the CDR3 is missing its conserved closing phenylalanine or tryptophan, this is likely a read error. The chain recombines TRBV10-3 with TRBJ2-3; no clear D. V gave up 6 bases and J gave up 6 bases, with 7 bases separating them. Germline V CDR1 and CDR2: ENHRY, SYGVKD. The CDR3 spans 11 residues. CDR3 sequence (DNA): TGTGCCATCAGACGCATGGATACGCAGTATCCT. Protein product: CAIRRMDTQYP.